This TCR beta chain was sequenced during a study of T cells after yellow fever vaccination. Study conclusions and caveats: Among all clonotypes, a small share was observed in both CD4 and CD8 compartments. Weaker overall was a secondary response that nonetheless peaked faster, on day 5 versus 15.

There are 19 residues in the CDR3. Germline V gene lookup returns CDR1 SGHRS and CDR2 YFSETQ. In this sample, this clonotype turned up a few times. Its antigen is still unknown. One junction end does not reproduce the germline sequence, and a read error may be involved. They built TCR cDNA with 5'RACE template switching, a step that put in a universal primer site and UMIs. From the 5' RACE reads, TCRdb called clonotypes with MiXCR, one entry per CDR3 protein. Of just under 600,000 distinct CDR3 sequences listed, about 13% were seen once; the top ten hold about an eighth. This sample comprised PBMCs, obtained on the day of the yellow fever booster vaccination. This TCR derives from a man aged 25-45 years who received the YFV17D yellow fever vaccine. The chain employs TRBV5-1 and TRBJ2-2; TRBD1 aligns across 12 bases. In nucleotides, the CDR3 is TGCGCCAGCAGCCCCTACCCTCCGGGACAGGGGGCTAACAGCGGGGAGCTGTTTTTT. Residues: CASSPYPPGQGANSGELFF.